The 32 T cell receptor beta chains presented below share a single source sample, sequenced in a study of a mutant IDH1 vaccine in newly diagnosed glioma. Antigens of these TCRs are unknown. Generated by immunoSEQ multiplex PCR, the TCRdb table keeps only in-frame clones and is missing some. The sample contains under 150,000 clones, roughly nine tenths of which appear only once. Indicated time point: week 11, during vaccination. Mutant IDH1 20-mer peptide, at 300 ug, made up each vaccine dose, with topical imiquimod. Sample: PBMCs, taken from a glioma patient whose treatment included an IDH1 peptide vaccine. Receptor source: a woman between 50 and 59 years old with glioma.

The chain employs TRBV9 and TRBJ2-7; TRBD1 aligns across 12 bases. The germline V gene encodes CDR1 SGDLS and CDR2 YYNGEE. The ends lost 0 bases at V and 7 bases at J; junction bases unmatched: 14. The CDR3 covers 18 residues. Here the CDR3 reads CASSVAVGGQGAQGEQYF. The CDR3 region has the DNA TGTGCCAGCAGCGTAGCTGTCGGGGGACAGGGGGCGCAGGGGGAGCAGTACTTC. Supplemented by reference TRBV9 and TRBJ2-7, the full variable domain reads DSGVTQTPKHLITATGQRVTLRCSPRSGDLSVYWYQQSLDQGLQFLIQYYNGEERAKGNILERFSAQQFPDLHSELNLSSLELGDSALYFCASSVAVGGQGAQGEQYFGPGTRLTVT.

The genes are TRBV10-3 and TRBJ2-5; 7 bases are shared with TRBD1. The germline V gene has CDR1 ENHRY and CDR2 SYGVKD. The CDR3 has 18 amino acids. V dropped 0 bases and J dropped 1; count of bases not matched to a gene: 11. Here the CDR3 reads CAISESNVLDRIQETQYF. The CDR3 coding sequence is TGTGCCATCAGTGAGTCTAATGTGCTGGACAGGATCCAAGAGACCCAGTACTTC.

The V and J genes are TRBV6-5 and TRBJ1-1, with D maybe TRBD1 (6 bases). V lost 4 bases, J lost 3 bases, and 12 bases lay in between. The germline CDR1 and CDR2 sequences are MNHEY and SVGAGI. The CDR3 has 14 residues. CDR3 nucleotides: TGTGCCAGCAGTTCCATTTCAGGGGACACTGAAGCTTTCTTT. The encoded protein is CASSSISGDTEAFF.

The V and J genes are TRBV27 and TRBJ2-3, with a possible D match to TRBD1 (6 bases). Trimming took off 4 bases at V and 6 bases at J, with 14 bases between the two ends. The length of the CDR3 is 14 residues. CDR1 MNHEY and CDR2 SMNVEV come from the germline V gene (reference sequence). The CDR3 reads CASSWAGAFDTQYF. The CDR3 coding sequence is TGTGCCAGCAGTTGGGCAGGGGCTTTTGATACGCAGTATTTT.

The V gene is TRBV6-6, the J gene TRBJ1-5; no clear D gene. From germline, CDR1 is MNHNY and CDR2 SVGAGI (reference sequence). Trimming pared 5 bases from V and 0 bases from J, leaving 14 bases between. This CDR3 is 16 amino acids long. In DNA form, the CDR3 reads TGTGCCAGCAGTCCCCCCCCGGGAGTTAGCAATCAGCCCCAGCATTTT. This translates into CASSPPPGVSNQPQHF.

The V gene is TRBV10-3, the J gene TRBJ2-3, with D perhaps matching TRBD2 (5 bases). This CDR3 has 17 residues. Germline assignment: CDR1 ENHRY and CDR2 SYGVKD. The V gene lost 0 bases and the J gene lost 5 bases, with 18 bases spanning the gap. CDR3 protein: CAISESRSEGRGDTQYF. The CDR3 DNA reads as TGTGCCATCAGTGAGTCACGGAGCGAGGGTCGGGGAGATACGCAGTATTTT.

The chain links TRBV9 to TRBJ2-7; TRBD1 matches 7 bases. The CDR3 spans 12 residues. J gave up 3 bases and V 4 bases, and 1 base lay outside the gene matches. Germline CDR1 reads SGDLS; CDR2 reads YYNGEE. The CDR3 region is CASSRDSYEQYF. CDR3 bases: TGTGCCAGCAGCCGGGACAGCTACGAGCAGTACTTC.

The chain links TRBV19 to TRBJ1-5; 8 bases match TRBD1. The CDR3 has 15 residues. J lost 5 bases, V lost 1 base, and 4 bases had no gene match. Germline V gene data show CDR1 as LNHDA and CDR2 as SQIVND (reference sequence). CDR3 amino acids: CASSIGTGNYQPQHF. CDR3 DNA: TGTGCCAGTAGTATAGGGACAGGGAATTATCAGCCCCAGCATTTT.

The V and J genes are TRBV5-4 and TRBJ2-7; either TRBD1 or TRBD2 may fit D (5 bases each). The CDR3 has 14 amino acids. Trimming cost V 4 bases and J 0 bases, with 11 bases left between them. Germline V lookup: CDR1 SGHNT, CDR2 YYREEE (reference sequence). Here the CDR3 DNA reads TGTGCCAGCAGCCGGGACGGAAACTCCTACGAGCAGTACTTC. Its translation: CASSRDGNSYEQYF.

The chain has TRBV12-5 and TRBJ2-7, with D maybe TRBD1 (5 bases). Looked up from germline, CDR1 is LGHNT and CDR2 is FRNRAP. The ends were cut back, 8 bases at V and 0 bases at J, with 11 bases in the middle. This CDR3 spans 13 amino acids. For the CDR3, the DNA is TGTGCTAGTAGGGGTCGATCCTCCTACGAGCAGTACTTC. Translation: CASRGRSSYEQYF.

The chain is built from TRBV5-1 and TRBJ1-1; 7 bases map to TRBD1. V dropped 5 bases and J dropped 8; count of bases not matched to a gene: 9. Per germline, CDR1 SGHRS and CDR2 YFSETQ. The CDR3 contains 13 residues. DNA of the CDR3: TGCGCCAGCAGTCCCCCAGGGGGGGAAGAAGCTTTCTTT. This gives the protein CASSPPGGEEAFF.

The V gene is TRBV18, the J gene TRBJ2-7; TRBD2 aligns across 12 bases. This CDR3 has 18 amino acids. Germline lookup yields CDR1 KGHSH and CDR2 LQKENI. V lost 4 bases and J lost 1; bases outside the gene matches: 11. In nucleotides, the CDR3 is TGTGCCAGCTCACGGATAACTCGGACTAGCGGGGATTCCTACGAGCAGTACTTC. Its translation is CASSRITRTSGDSYEQYF.

V is TRBV5-4 and J is TRBJ1-4; the D is unclear. V was trimmed by 0 bases and J by 4 bases, leaving 7 bases between them. There are 14 residues in the CDR3. Per the germline V gene, CDR1 is SGHNT and CDR2 is YYREEE (reference sequence). CDR3 nucleotide sequence: TGTGCCAGCAGCTTGGGGCGGATTAATGAAAAACTGTTTTTT. Residues: CASSLGRINEKLFF.

On this clone: An end of the junction does not agree with germline; a read error may underlie this. The chain carries TRBV5-8 and TRBJ2-7; D remains unclear. The CDR3 is 11 amino acids. CDR1 is SGHTS and CDR2 is YDEGEE in the germline V gene. The DNA for the CDR3 is TGTGCCAGCAGCTTGGTGTACGCGCAGTACTTC. Protein: CASSLVYAQYF.

This sequence joins TRBV15 and TRBJ1-1, with 9 bases that match TRBD1. The ends lost 3 bases at V and 1 base at J; junction bases unmatched: 3. Germline CDR1 LNHNV, CDR2 YYDKDF (reference sequence). This CDR3 contains 15 residues. In nucleotides, the CDR3 is TGTGCCACCAGCAGTTCGACAGGGGGGAACACTGAAGCTTTCTTT. This codes for CATSSSTGGNTEAFF.

This clone was seen a few times. The V gene is TRBV9, the J gene TRBJ1-2; 7 bases line up with TRBD1. The V segment lost 0 bases and the J segment 7 bases; nucleotides outside the gene matches: 12. CDR3 size: 16 residues. Germline V gives CDR1 SGDLS, CDR2 YYNGEE. DNA of the CDR3: TGTGCCAGCAGCGTAGGCCCCAGAGTAGGGGGCATTGGCTACACCTTC. It yields the protein CASSVGPRVGGIGYTF.

The chain is built from TRBV7-9 and TRBJ1-1; no firm D call. V was clipped by 4 bases and J by 0 bases, with 9 bases between them. Germline CDR1 SEHNR, CDR2 FQNEAQ (reference sequence). The CDR3 contains 14 residues. The CDR3: CASSSRTMNTEAFF. In nucleotides, the CDR3 is TGTGCCAGCAGCTCCCGGACCATGAACACTGAAGCTTTCTTT. Based on the CDR3 plus reference TRBV7-9 and TRBJ1-1, the full variable domain is DTGVSQNPRHKITKRGQNVTFRCDPISEHNRLYWYRQTLGQGPEFLTYFQNEAQLEKSRLLSDRFSAERPKGSFSTLEIQRTEQGDSAMYLCASSSRTMNTEAFFGQGTRLTVV.

This chain links TRBV9 with TRBJ1-6; maybe TRBD1 (5 bases). The CDR3 totals 16 residues. Germline CDR1 SGDLS, CDR2 YYNGEE. V shed 3 bases and J shed 0 bases, with 10 bases lying between them. The CDR3 spells CASSAGGSSYNSPLHF. The CDR3 DNA is TGTGCCAGCAGCGCGGGGGGGAGCTCCTATAATTCACCCCTCCACTTT.

The sample holds one count of this clone. This chain links TRBV11-2 with TRBJ2-7; 7 nucleotides line up with TRBD2. The CDR3 covers 16 residues. The trim removed 3 bases at V and 6 bases at J, leaving 14 bases unmatched. The germline CDR1 and CDR2 sequences are SGHAT and FQNNGV. CDR3 in amino acids: CASSFNGGSRGREQYF. The CDR3 region has the DNA TGTGCCAGCAGCTTTAACGGCGGGAGCCGAGGGCGCGAGCAGTACTTC. The complete variable domain, with remaining parts taken from reference TRBV11-2 and TRBJ2-7, reads EAGVAQSPRYKIIEKRQSVAFWCNPISGHATLYWYQQILGQGPKLLIQFQNNGVVDDSQLPKDRFSAERLKGVDSTLKIQPAKLEDSAVYLCASSFNGGSRGREQYFGPGTRLTVT.

The chain links TRBV9 to TRBJ2-1; D perhaps matches TRBD2 (7 bases). The length of the CDR3 is 17 residues. V was pared by 4 bases and J by 7 bases, with 24 bases between. Germline V CDR1 and CDR2: SGDLS, YYNGEE. CDR3 in DNA: TGTGCCAGCAGCTCCAAAGGGGGAGCGGGGTTGGGTAATGAGCAGTTCTTC. Residues: CASSSKGGAGLGNEQFF.

The DNA for the CDR3 is TGCGCCAGCAGCCAACTCGGGACTAGCGACTACGAGCAGTACTTC. Amino acids: CASSQLGTSDYEQYF. This sequence joins TRBV4-1 and TRBJ2-7, with TRBD2 matching 10 bases. Trimming cost V 2 bases and J 3 bases; bases outside gene matches: 4. The CDR3 is 15 residues long. Looked up from germline, CDR1 is MGHRA and CDR2 is YSYEKL.

The rearrangement joins TRBV5-6 to TRBJ2-1; possible D gene TRBD1, 6 bases. CDR3 length: 12 residues. Germline CDR1 and CDR2: SGHDT and YYEEEE. V lost 5 bases to trimming and J lost 9 bases, with 12 bases between them. DNA for the CDR3: TGTGCCAGCAGGCTGAGGGGGACTGAGCAGTTCTTC. Translation gives CASRLRGTEQFF.

The rearrangement joins TRBV14 to TRBJ1-2; D may be TRBD1 (5 bases). V lost 4 bases to trimming and J lost 5 bases, with 8 bases between them. Germline CDR1 and CDR2: SGHDN and FVKESK. This CDR3 is built from 12 residues. CDR3 region: CASSPWGYGYTF. The CDR3 bases are TGTGCCAGCAGCCCCTGGGGGTATGGCTACACCTTC.

The rearrangement uses TRBV21-1 and TRBJ2-7; the table calls TRBD1, which could not be checked here. TRBV21-1 is flagged as a pseudogene. The CDR3 length is 16 residues. For the CDR3, the DNA is TGTGCCAGCAGCAAAGGGGCAGGGGACGGCATCTACGAGCAGTACTTC. Translation: CASSKGAGDGIYEQYF.

The chain carries TRBV21-1 and TRBJ2-7; no DNA check was done on the table's D call, TRBD1. TRBV21-1 is noted as a pseudogene. This CDR3 has 15 residues. In DNA form, the CDR3 reads TGTGCCAGCACCAGAAGGGGCATAAACTACGTAGAGCAGTACTTC. It specifies CASTRRGINYVEQYF.

This rearrangement joins TRBV6-5 to TRBJ1-1, with D unclear. V dropped 6 bases and J dropped 6 bases, with 17 bases sitting between them. The CDR3 consists of 14 residues. Germline CDR1 and CDR2: MNHEY and SVGAGI. In nucleotides, the CDR3 is TGTGCCAGCAGAACTGAGGCCTCCCGGGCTGAAGCTTTCTTT. This codes for CASRTEASRAEAFF.

The V gene is TRBV6-5, the J gene TRBJ2-5; D unclear. Gene TRBJ2-7 matches the end of the DNA better, so the J call may be wrong. Germline V gives CDR1 MNHEY, CDR2 SVGAGI. The CDR3 runs 12 residues. CDR3 protein: CASSNRYYEQYF. Written as DNA, the CDR3 is TGTGCCAGCAGTAATAGATATTACGAGCAGTACTTC.

The rearrangement uses TRBV9 and TRBJ1-3, with TRBD1 matching 11 bases. Germline CDR1 is SGDLS and CDR2 is YYNGEE. The V gene end was trimmed by 3 bases and the J gene end by 8 bases; junction bases not matched to a gene: 4. The CDR3 is 14 amino acids. In nucleotides, the CDR3 is TGTGCCAGCAGCGCGGACAGGGGGCCGGACACCATATATTTT. It codes for CASSADRGPDTIYF.

J is TRBJ1-6 and V is TRBV5-4; D remains ambiguous. The CDR3 is 15 amino acids. Trimming pared 0 bases from V and 3 bases from J, leaving 7 bases between. Germline CDR1 SGHNT, CDR2 YYREEE (reference sequence). CDR3 amino acids: CASSLGADYNSPLHF. In DNA, the CDR3 is TGTGCCAGCAGCTTGGGGGCAGACTATAATTCACCCCTCCACTTT. The full variable domain, its missing parts supplied by reference TRBV5-4 and TRBJ1-6, is ETGVTQSPTHLIKTRGQQVTLRCSSQSGHNTVSWYQQALGQGPQFIFQYYREEENGRGNFPPRFSGLQFPNYSSELNVNALELDDSALYLCASSLGADYNSPLHFGNGTRLTVT.

The rearrangement uses TRBV19 and TRBJ2-5; D possibly corresponds to TRBD2 (5 bases). V dropped 3 bases and J dropped 4 bases, with 9 bases sitting between them. Germline loops: CDR1 LNHDA, CDR2 SQIVND (reference sequence). CDR3 size: 13 residues. The CDR3 region is CASSIVRGETQYF. DNA for the CDR3: TGTGCCAGTAGTATTGTACGGGGAGAGACCCAGTACTTC.

The J gene is TRBJ1-3, the V gene TRBV29-1, with TRBD1 identical over 7 bases. V was clipped by 6 bases and J by 2 bases; unmatched bases: 10. The CDR3 loop spans 15 amino acids. Germline values: CDR1 SQVTM, CDR2 ANQGSEA. The CDR3 bases are TGCAGCGTGACGACAGGGTTAAGTGCTGGAAACACCATATATTTT. Translating gives CSVTTGLSAGNTIYF.

V gene TRBV29-1 combines with J gene TRBJ2-3, with 8 bases matching TRBD1. V was pared by 6 bases and J by 2 bases, with 4 bases of the junction left unmatched. Germline values: CDR1 SQVTM, CDR2 ANQGSEA. This CDR3 region has 13 residues. The chain's CDR3 is CSVGDRNTDTQYF. In DNA form, the CDR3 reads TGCAGCGTGGGGGACAGGAACACAGATACGCAGTATTTT.